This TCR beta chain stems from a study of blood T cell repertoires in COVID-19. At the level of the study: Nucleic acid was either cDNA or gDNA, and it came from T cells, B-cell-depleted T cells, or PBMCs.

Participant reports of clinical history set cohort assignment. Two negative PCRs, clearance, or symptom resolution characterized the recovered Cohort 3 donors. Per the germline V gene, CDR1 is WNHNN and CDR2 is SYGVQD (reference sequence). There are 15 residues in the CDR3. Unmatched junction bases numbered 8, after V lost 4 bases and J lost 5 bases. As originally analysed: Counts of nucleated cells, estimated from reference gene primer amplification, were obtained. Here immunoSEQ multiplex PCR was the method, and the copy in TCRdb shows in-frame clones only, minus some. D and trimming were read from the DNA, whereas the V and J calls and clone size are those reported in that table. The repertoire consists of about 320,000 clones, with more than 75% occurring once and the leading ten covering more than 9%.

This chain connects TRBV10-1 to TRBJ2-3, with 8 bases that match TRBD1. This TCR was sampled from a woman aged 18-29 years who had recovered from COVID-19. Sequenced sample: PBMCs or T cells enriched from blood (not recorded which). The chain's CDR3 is CASSVQGAGGDTQYF. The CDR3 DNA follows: TGCGCCAGCAGTGTCCAGGGGGCTGGTGGAGATACGCAGTATTTT.